This entry features one T cell receptor (beta chain) sequence. What it binds is not known. This CDR3 has 16 amino acids. Germline V gene sequence: CDR1 KGHSH, CDR2 LQKENI. The entry originates in a study of monozygotic twins with inflammatory bowel disease. Every TCR library consumed roughly 3,500 ng of total RNA. TCRdb re-analyzed the 5' RACE reads; it lists each CDR3 protein once, without DNA. The sample totals more than 120,000 distinct CDR3 sequences. Findings and limits, study-wide: IBD patients carried less diverse TCRbeta repertoires (inverse Simpson) than healthy co-twins. Sharing of clonotypes with others was lower in IBD patients than in healthy twins, and this was especially so with disease activity. The authors could not tell different T cell subtypes apart.

This TCR derives from a human donor with ulcerative colitis or Crohn's disease, or a healthy co-twin of an affected twin (not recorded which). Sequences were obtained from blood. The chain recombines TRBV18 with TRBJ1-1; absent DNA, TCRdb's TRBD1 call cannot be checked. The chain's CDR3 is CASSPKGQGVNTEAFF.